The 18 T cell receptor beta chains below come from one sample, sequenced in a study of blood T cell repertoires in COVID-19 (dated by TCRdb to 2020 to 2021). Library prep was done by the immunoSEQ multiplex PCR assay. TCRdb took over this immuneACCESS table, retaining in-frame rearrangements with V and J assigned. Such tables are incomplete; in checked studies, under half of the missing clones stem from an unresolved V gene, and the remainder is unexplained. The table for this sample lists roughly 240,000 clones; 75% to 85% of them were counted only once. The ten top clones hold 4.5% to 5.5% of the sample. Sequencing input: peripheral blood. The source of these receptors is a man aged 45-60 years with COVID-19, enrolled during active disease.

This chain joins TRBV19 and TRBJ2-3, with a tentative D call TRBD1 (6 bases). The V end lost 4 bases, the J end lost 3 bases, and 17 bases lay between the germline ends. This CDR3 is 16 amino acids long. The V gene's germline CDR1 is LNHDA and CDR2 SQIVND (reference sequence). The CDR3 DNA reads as TGTGCCAGTAGTAGGTACAGGGAACTGGGAACAGATACGCAGTATTTT. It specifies CASSRYRELGTDTQYF.

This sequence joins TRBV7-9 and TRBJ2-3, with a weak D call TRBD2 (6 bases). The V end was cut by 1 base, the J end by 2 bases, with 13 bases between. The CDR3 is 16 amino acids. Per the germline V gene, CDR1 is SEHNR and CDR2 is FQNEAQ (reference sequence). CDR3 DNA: TGTGCCAGCAGCTTAGAAGGGACTCGGGTCACAGATACGCAGTATTTT. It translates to CASSLEGTRVTDTQYF.

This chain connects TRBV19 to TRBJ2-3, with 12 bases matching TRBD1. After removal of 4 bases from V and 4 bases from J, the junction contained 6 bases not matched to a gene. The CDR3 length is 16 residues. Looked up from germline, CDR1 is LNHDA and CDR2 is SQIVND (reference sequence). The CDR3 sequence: CASSTMGQGAADTQYF. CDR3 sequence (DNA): TGTGCCAGTAGTACCATGGGACAGGGGGCTGCAGATACGCAGTATTTT.

The CDR3 nucleotides are TGTGCCAGCAGCCCCCCGACCTTCGGGACAGGGGGCCCGAGGGAGACCCAGTACTTC. Protein: CASSPPTFGTGGPRETQYF. V usage is TRBV3-1 (or the pseudogene TRBV3-2) and J usage is TRBJ2-5; TRBD1 matches 12 bases. This CDR3 is built from 19 residues. With 4 bases clipped from V and 5 bases from J, the junction kept 17 bases outside the gene matches. Germline CDR1 reads LGHDT; CDR2 reads YNNKEL (reference sequence).

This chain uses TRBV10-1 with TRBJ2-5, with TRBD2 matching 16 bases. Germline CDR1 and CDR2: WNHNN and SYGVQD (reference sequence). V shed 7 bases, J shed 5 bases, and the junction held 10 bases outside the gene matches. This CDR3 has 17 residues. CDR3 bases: TGCGCCAGCACCCGAGCGGGACTAGCGGGGGGGAGCGAGACCCAGTACTTC. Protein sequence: CASTRAGLAGGSETQYF.

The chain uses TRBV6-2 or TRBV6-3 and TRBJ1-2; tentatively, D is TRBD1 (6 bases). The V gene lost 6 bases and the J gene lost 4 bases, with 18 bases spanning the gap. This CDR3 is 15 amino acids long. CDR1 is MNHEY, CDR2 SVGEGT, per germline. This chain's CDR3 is CASSSRAGALYGYTF. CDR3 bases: TGTGCCAGCAGCTCGAGGGCAGGGGCACTCTATGGCTACACCTTC.

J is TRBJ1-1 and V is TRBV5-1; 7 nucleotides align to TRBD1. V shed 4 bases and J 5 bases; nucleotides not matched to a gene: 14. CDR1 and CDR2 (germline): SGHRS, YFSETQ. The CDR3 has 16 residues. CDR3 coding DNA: TGCGCCAGCAGCGACCGGGGACAGACCGGGGTAACTGAAGCTTTCTTT. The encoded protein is CASSDRGQTGVTEAFF.

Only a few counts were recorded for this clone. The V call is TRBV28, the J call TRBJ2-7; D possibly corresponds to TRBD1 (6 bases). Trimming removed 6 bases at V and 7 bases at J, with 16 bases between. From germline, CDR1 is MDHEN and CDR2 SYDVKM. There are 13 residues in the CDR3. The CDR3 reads CASRSQGPREQYF. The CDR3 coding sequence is TGTGCCAGCAGGTCCCAGGGGCCTAGGGAGCAGTACTTC.

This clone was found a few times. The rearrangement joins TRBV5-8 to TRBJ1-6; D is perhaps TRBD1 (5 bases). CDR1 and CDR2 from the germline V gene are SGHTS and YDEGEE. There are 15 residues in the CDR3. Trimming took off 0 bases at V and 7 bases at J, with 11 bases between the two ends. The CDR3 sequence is CASSLDLGLNSPLHF. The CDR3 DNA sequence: TGTGCCAGCAGCTTGGATCTGGGGCTGAATTCACCCCTCCACTTT.

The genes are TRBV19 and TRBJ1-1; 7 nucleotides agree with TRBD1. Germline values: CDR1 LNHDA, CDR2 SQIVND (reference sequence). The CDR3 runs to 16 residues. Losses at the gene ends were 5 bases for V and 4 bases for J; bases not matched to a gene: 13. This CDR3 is CASSFGTAGVATEAFF. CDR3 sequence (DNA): TGTGCCAGTAGTTTTGGGACAGCGGGGGTTGCCACTGAAGCTTTCTTT.

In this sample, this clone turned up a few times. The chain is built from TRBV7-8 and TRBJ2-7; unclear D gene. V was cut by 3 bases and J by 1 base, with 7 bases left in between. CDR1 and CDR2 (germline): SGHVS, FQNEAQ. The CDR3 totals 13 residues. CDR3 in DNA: TGTGCCAGCAGCTTTTTCAGTTCCTACGAGCAGTACTTC. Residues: CASSFFSSYEQYF.

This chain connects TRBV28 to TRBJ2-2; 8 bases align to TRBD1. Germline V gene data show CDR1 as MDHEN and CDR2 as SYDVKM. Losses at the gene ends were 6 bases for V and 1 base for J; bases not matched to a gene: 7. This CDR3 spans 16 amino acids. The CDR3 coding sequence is TGTGCCAGCAGAGGGGCCGGGACAGGGAACACCGGGGAGCTGTTTTTT. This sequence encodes CASRGAGTGNTGELFF.

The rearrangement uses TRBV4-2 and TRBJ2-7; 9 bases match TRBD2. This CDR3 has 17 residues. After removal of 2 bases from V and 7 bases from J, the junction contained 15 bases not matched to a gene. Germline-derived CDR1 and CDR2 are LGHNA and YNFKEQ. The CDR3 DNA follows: TGTGCCAGCAGCCAAAGTGCCACGCGGGGGGGCTTTGGAGAGCAGTACTTC. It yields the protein CASSQSATRGGFGEQYF.

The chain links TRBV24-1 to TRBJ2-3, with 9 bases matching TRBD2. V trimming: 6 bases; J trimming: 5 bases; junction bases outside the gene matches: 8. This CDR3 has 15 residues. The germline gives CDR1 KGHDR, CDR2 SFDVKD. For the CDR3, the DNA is TGTGCCACCAGTAAGGGCGGGGGGGATATAGATACGCAGTATTTT. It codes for CATSKGGGDIDTQYF.

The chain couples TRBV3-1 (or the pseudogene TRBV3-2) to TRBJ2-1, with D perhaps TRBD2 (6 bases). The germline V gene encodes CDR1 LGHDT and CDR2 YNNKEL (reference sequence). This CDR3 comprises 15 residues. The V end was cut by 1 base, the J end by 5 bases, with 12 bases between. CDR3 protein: CASSQGRGLDNEQFF. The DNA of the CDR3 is TGTGCCAGCAGCCAAGGACGGGGGTTAGACAATGAGCAGTTCTTC.

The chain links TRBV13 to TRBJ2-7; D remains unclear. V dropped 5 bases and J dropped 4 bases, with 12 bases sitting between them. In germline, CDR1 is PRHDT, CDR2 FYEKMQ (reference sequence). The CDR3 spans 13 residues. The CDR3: CASSLYPGYEQYF. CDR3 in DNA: TGTGCCAGCAGCCTTTACCCAGGTTACGAGCAGTACTTC.

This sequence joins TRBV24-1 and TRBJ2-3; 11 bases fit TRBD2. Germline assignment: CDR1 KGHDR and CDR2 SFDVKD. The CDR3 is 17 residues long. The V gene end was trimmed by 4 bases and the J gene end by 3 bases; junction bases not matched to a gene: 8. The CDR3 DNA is TGTGCCACCAGTGACTCCAGGACTAGCGGGTTTACAGATACGCAGTATTTT. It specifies CATSDSRTSGFTDTQYF.

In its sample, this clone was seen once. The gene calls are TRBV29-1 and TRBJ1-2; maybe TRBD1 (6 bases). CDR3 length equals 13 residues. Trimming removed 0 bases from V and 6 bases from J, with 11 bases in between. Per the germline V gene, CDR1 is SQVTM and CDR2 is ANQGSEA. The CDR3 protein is CSVEDWGQDGYTF. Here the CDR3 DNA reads TGCAGCGTTGAAGATTGGGGGCAGGATGGCTACACCTTC.